A selection of T cell receptor beta chains follows, all from one sample in a study of blood T cell repertoires in COVID-19. Profiled with immunoSEQ multiplex PCR; TCRdb holds only in-frame clones, not every one. Of 130,000 to 150,000 clones in the sample, around 85% were seen once. Sequencing was carried out using peripheral blood. These receptors originate from a woman of 80 years or more with acute or convalescent COVID-19. The CDR3 runs from the conserved cysteine through the conserved F or W. D genes are given only for firm matches. The size field is filled for only some rows; it gives once, few, many or a size class.

d_gene: -; v_gene: TRBV12-3/TRBV12-4; j_gene: TRBJ1-1; abundance: -; CDR3aa: CASSYTGTEAFF; CDR3nt: TGTGCCAGCAGTTACACAGGGACTGAAGCTTTCTTT
d_gene: TRBD1; v_gene: TRBV5-5; j_gene: TRBJ1-4; abundance: few; CDR3aa: CASSPGQAQLKLFF; CDR3nt: TGTGCCAGCAGCCCCGGACAGGCTCAATTAAAACTGTTTTTT
d_gene: TRBD1; v_gene: TRBV10-2; j_gene: TRBJ2-5; abundance: -; CDR3aa: CASSWTGQETQYF; CDR3nt: TGCGCCAGCAGTTGGACAGGTCAAGAGACCCAGTACTTC
d_gene: -; v_gene: TRBV21-1; j_gene: TRBJ1-1; abundance: -; CDR3aa: CASTSRLNTEAFF; CDR3nt: TGTGCCAGCACTTCCCGCCTAAACACTGAAGCTTTCTTT
d_gene: -; v_gene: TRBV5-5; j_gene: TRBJ1-5; abundance: -; CDR3aa: CASSLFANNQPQHF; CDR3nt: TGTGCCAGCAGCTTGTTTGCGAACAATCAGCCCCAGCATTTT
d_gene: -; v_gene: TRBV12-3/TRBV12-4; j_gene: TRBJ1-1; abundance: once; CDR3aa: CASSLFGGTEAFF; CDR3nt: TGTGCCAGCAGTTTATTCGGGGGAACTGAAGCTTTCTTT
d_gene: -; v_gene: TRBV7-9; j_gene: TRBJ1-1; abundance: -; CDR3aa: CASSSQGTEAFF; CDR3nt: TGTGCCAGCAGCTCTCAGGGCACTGAAGCTTTCTTT
d_gene: -; v_gene: TRBV6-5; j_gene: TRBJ2-3; abundance: -; CDR3aa: CASRQINTQYF; CDR3nt: TGTGCCAGCAGACAGATAAATACGCAGTATTTT
d_gene: -; v_gene: TRBV12-3/TRBV12-4; j_gene: TRBJ1-4; abundance: -; CDR3aa: CASRRSNEKLFF; CDR3nt: TGTGCCAGCAGGCGCTCTAATGAAAAACTGTTTTTT
d_gene: -; v_gene: TRBV7-3; j_gene: TRBJ1-6; abundance: -; CDR3aa: CASSSDGVSSPLHF; CDR3nt: TGTGCCAGCAGCTCCGACGGGGTTTCTTCACCCCTCCACTTT
d_gene: -; v_gene: TRBV11-3; j_gene: TRBJ2-7; abundance: once; CDR3aa: CASSVGGQPYVGDF; CDR3nt: TGTGCCAGCAGTGTCGGAGGACAGCCCTACGTTGGGGACTTC
d_gene: TRBD1; v_gene: TRBV19; j_gene: TRBJ1-1; abundance: -; CDR3aa: CASTDRVKNTEAFF; CDR3nt: TGTGCCAGTACTGACAGGGTTAAGAACACTGAAGCTTTCTTT
d_gene: -; v_gene: TRBV7-9; j_gene: TRBJ1-5; abundance: -; CDR3aa: CASSLDGTNSNQPQHF; CDR3nt: TGTGCCAGCAGCTTAGACGGGACTAATAGCAATCAGCCCCAGCATTTT
d_gene: -; v_gene: TRBV11-2; j_gene: TRBJ1-2; abundance: few; CDR3aa: CASSLVGAGANYGYTF; CDR3nt: TGTGCCAGCAGCTTAGTTGGGGCTGGAGCTAACTATGGCTACACCTTC
d_gene: -; v_gene: TRBV2; j_gene: TRBJ1-1; abundance: -; CDR3aa: CASSELGSNTEAFF; CDR3nt: TGTGCCAGCAGTGAACTGGGCAGTAACACTGAAGCTTTCTTT
d_gene: TRBD1; v_gene: TRBV2; j_gene: TRBJ1-4; abundance: -; CDR3aa: CASISATGGNEKLFF; CDR3nt: TGTGCCAGCATCTCAGCGACAGGGGGAAATGAAAAACTGTTTTTT
d_gene: -; v_gene: TRBV29-1; j_gene: TRBJ1-2; abundance: -; CDR3aa: CSVSQTNYGYTF; CDR3nt: TGCAGCGTCTCACAGACAAACTATGGCTACACCTTC